This T cell receptor (beta chain) originates from a study of blood T cell repertoires in COVID-19. In the study overall: Sources were T cells, B-cell-depleted T cells, or PBMCs; the material itself was cDNA or gDNA.

In germline, CDR1 is MNHEY, CDR2 SVGEGT. Between the trimmed V and J ends, which lost 6 bases and 3 bases, there was a span of 12 bases. The CDR3 length is 14 residues. Participants, about 18 to 90 years old, spanned 25 or so US areas. Cohort 3 donors were reported recovered after two negative PCRs, clearance, or symptom resolution. Authors' methods: Cell counts per sample came from amplifying reference gene primers. Only in-frame clones appear in the TCRdb table, and some are missing; sequencing was by immunoSEQ multiplex PCR. The DNA gave D and trimming, while V, J and clone size come from that table. The sample holds more than 300,000 clones, less than 90% seen once.

The sequencing input was PBMCs or T cells enriched from blood (not recorded which). This sequence was found in a woman in her fifties or sixties who had recovered from COVID-19. The chain links TRBV6-2 or TRBV6-3 to TRBJ2-1; tentative D call: TRBD2 (6 bases). For the CDR3, the DNA is TGTGCCAGCAGCGCCATCGGGGGCTACAATGAGCAGTTCTTC. Its translation is CASSAIGGYNEQFF.